One sample yielded the 12 T cell receptor beta chains listed below, sequenced in a study of T cell clones after liver transplantation. Measured with immunoSEQ multiplex PCR; TCRdb has only the in-frame clones, and not every one. The sample carries 99,000 or so clones, 82% recorded once. This specimen was CD4+ T cells from blood, taken before liver transplant. These TCRs come from a human donor who received a liver transplant.

This chain joins TRBV6-4 and TRBJ2-3; the D gene is possibly TRBD1 (7 bases). Trimming removed 2 bases from V and 0 bases from J, with 27 bases in between. The CDR3 extends over 21 amino acids. From germline, CDR1 is MRHNA and CDR2 SNTAGT. DNA for the CDR3: TGTGCCAGCAGTGACCTTAAAATAATGCGACAGGGAGGCTCTAGCACAGATACGCAGTATTTT. Protein product: CASSDLKIMRQGGSSTDTQYF.

The chain has TRBV4-1 and TRBJ2-5; possibly TRBD2 for D (5 bases). The germline gives CDR1 MGHRA, CDR2 YSYEKL. The CDR3 is 14 residues long. Trimming removed 4 bases from V and 2 bases from J, with 11 bases in between. CDR3 amino acids: CASSPGVRQETQYF. CDR3 nucleotides: TGCGCCAGCAGCCCCGGGGTTAGACAAGAGACCCAGTACTTC.

The genes are TRBV6-1 and TRBJ1-3, with 7 bases identical to TRBD1. The CDR3 totals 17 residues. Per germline, CDR1 MNHNS and CDR2 SASEGT. V shed 4 bases, J shed 0 bases, and the junction held 9 bases outside the gene matches. CDR3 sequence (DNA): TGTGCCAGCAGTGCGGCGGCAGGGGGGAGCTCTGGAAACACCATATATTTT. Translation: CASSAAAGGSSGNTIYF.

This chain connects TRBV29-1 to TRBJ1-1; a weak D match, TRBD1 (5 bases). This CDR3 is built from 13 residues. The germline gives CDR1 SQVTM, CDR2 ANQGSEA. V was cut by 6 bases and J by 4 bases, with 15 bases left in between. CDR3 amino acids: CSVGPGRATEAFF. The CDR3 DNA follows: TGCAGCGTGGGGCCGGGCAGGGCCACTGAAGCTTTCTTT.

This clone was seen only once. The genes are TRBV7-3 and TRBJ1-3; D unresolved. Germline V gene lookup returns CDR1 SGHTA and CDR2 FQGTGA. The CDR3 is made up of 15 amino acids. V lost 2 bases, J lost 0 bases, and 8 bases lay in between. CDR3: CASSLGQTSGNTIYF. The CDR3 coding sequence is TGTGCCAGCAGCTTAGGTCAGACCTCTGGAAACACCATATATTTT.

V is TRBV19 and J is TRBJ2-7, with 13 nucleotides matching TRBD2. Germline trimming cut 5 bases from V and 7 bases from J; bases unmatched to any gene: 5. CDR1 LNHDA and CDR2 SQIVND come from the germline V gene (reference sequence). This CDR3 is built from 14 residues. CDR3 sequence (DNA): TGTGCCAGTAGTTCCGCGGGACTAGCGGGAGAGCAGTACTTC. Protein product: CASSSAGLAGEQYF.

This clone was detected once. The V and J genes are TRBV6-6 and TRBJ2-5, with D tentatively TRBD1 (6 bases). The germline CDR1 and CDR2 sequences are MNHNY and SVGAGI (reference sequence). Trimming removed 0 bases from V and 3 bases from J, with 11 bases in between. The CDR3 spans 15 residues. The CDR3 loop reads CASSYSTRGKETQYF. The CDR3 coding sequence is TGTGCCAGCAGTTACTCGACCAGGGGAAAAGAGACCCAGTACTTC.

V usage is TRBV11-2 and J usage is TRBJ1-3; D remains unclear. This CDR3 is 14 amino acids long. Germline V gene data show CDR1 as SGHAT and CDR2 as FQNNGV. V dropped 8 bases and J dropped 0 bases, with 11 bases sitting between them. The CDR3 protein is CASRHPGSGNTIYF. The CDR3, as DNA: TGTGCCAGCCGCCACCCGGGCTCTGGAAACACCATATATTTT.

This clone was counted only a few times. The chain recombines TRBV5-8 with TRBJ1-4; D is ambiguous. This CDR3 region has 14 residues. V lost 7 bases and J 5 bases, leaving 15 bases between the germline ends. Per germline, CDR1 SGHTS and CDR2 YDEGEE. Here the CDR3 reads CASQVGIRNEKLFF. The CDR3 DNA follows: TGTGCCAGCCAGGTCGGGATCCGGAATGAAAAACTGTTTTTT.

The chain's CDR3 is CASSQDRGEKLFF. The CDR3, as DNA: TGTGCCAGCAGCCAAGATCGTGGTGAAAAACTGTTTTTT. The gene calls are TRBV4-2 and TRBJ1-4; unclear D gene. CDR3 length: 13 residues. The V gene lost 0 bases and the J gene lost 7 bases, with 6 bases spanning the gap. Germline V gene sequence: CDR1 LGHNA, CDR2 YNFKEQ.

The sample holds one count of this clone. The chain links TRBV4-3 to TRBJ2-7; weak D call: TRBD1 (6 bases). V lost 4 bases to trimming and J lost 3 bases, with 13 bases between them. CDR1 and CDR2 from the germline V gene are LGHNA and YSLEER. There are 14 residues in the CDR3. The DNA of the CDR3 is TGCGCCAGCAGCCGATACAGGGAGAGCTACGAGCAGTACTTC. Protein product: CASSRYRESYEQYF.

V gene TRBV7-2 combines with J gene TRBJ1-2, with D unresolved. The CDR3 contains 16 residues. With 5 bases removed from V and 8 bases from J, the gap between germline ends came to 24 bases. Germline lookup yields CDR1 SGHTA and CDR2 FQGNSA. CDR3 nucleotides: TGTGCCAGCAGCGTCTATGGGGAGGCGCGGGGTAAGGGCTACACCTTC. Translation gives CASSVYGEARGKGYTF.